The 26 T cell receptor beta chains presented below share a single source sample, sequenced in a study of blood T cells in healthy people across ages. Using a J-beta primer mix together with a sample-barcoded 5' primer, a second PCR was run for roughly 6 to 11 cycles. TCRdb reanalysed the 5' RACE reads using MiXCR and keeps one entry per CDR3 protein. The profile covers some 900,000 distinct CDR3 sequences, with under 30% appearing a single time and about 18% taken by the ten largest. Sequencing was done on a sample of blood. The receptor source for this set is a woman of 80 years or more in good health.

The rearrangement uses TRBV19 and TRBJ2-2; 15 bases agree with TRBD2. This CDR3 region has 17 residues. Germline-derived CDR1 and CDR2 are LNHDA and SQIVND (reference sequence). Trimming took 1 base from V and 7 from J; bases not matched to a gene: 4. CDR3 amino acids: CASSIGGLAGGIGELFF. The CDR3 DNA reads as TGTGCCAGTAGTATAGGGGGACTAGCGGGGGGAATCGGGGAGCTGTTTTTT.

The J gene is TRBJ1-4, the V gene TRBV7-9; the match to TRBD1 covers 8 bases. The CDR3 is made up of 14 amino acids. Germline V lookup: CDR1 SEHNR, CDR2 FQNEAQ (reference sequence). V lost 5 bases and J lost 3; bases outside the gene matches: 2. The CDR3 loop reads CASSGQGPNEKLFF. The DNA for the CDR3 is TGTGCCAGCAGCGGACAGGGCCCTAATGAAAAACTGTTTTTT.

This clonotype appeared many times. The gene calls are TRBV7-9 and TRBJ2-3, with D perhaps matching TRBD2 (6 bases). CDR3 size: 17 residues. V lost 3 bases to trimming and J lost 0 bases, with 16 bases between them. Germline V CDR1 and CDR2: SEHNR, FQNEAQ (reference sequence). This CDR3 reads CASSLASIGGSTDTQYF. In DNA, the CDR3 is TGTGCCAGCAGCTTGGCGTCCATCGGGGGTAGCACAGATACGCAGTATTTT. Filled out from reference TRBV7-9 and TRBJ2-3, the complete variable domain reads DTGVSQNPRHKITKRGQNVTFRCDPISEHNRLYWYRQTLGQGPEFLTYFQNEAQLEKSRLLSDRFSAERPKGSFSTLEIQRTEQGDSAMYLCASSLASIGGSTDTQYFGPGTRLTVL.

This clonotype was observed at least ten times. J is TRBJ1-6 and V is TRBV6-2 or TRBV6-3; D possibly corresponds to TRBD1 (6 bases). Germline V lookup: CDR1 MNHEY, CDR2 SVGEGT. The CDR3 runs 15 residues. With 7 bases removed from V and 4 bases from J, the gap between germline ends came to 14 bases. The CDR3, as DNA: TGTGCCAGCACCCCGGACAGCCCATATAATTCACCCCTCCACTTT. Translating gives CASTPDSPYNSPLHF.

V and J are TRBV5-1 and TRBJ1-1, with a possible D match to TRBD1 (6 bases). Per germline, CDR1 SGHRS and CDR2 YFSETQ. This CDR3 spans 14 amino acids. The ends were cut back, 5 bases at V and 4 bases at J, with 15 bases in the middle. CDR3 nucleotides: TGCGCCAGCAGGGGGGGGGCGTCGAGCACTGAAGCTTTCTTT. It is translated as CASRGGASSTEAFF. Using reference TRBV5-1 and TRBJ1-1 for the parts outside the CDR3, the full variable domain is KAGVTQTPRYLIKTRGQQVTLSCSPISGHRSVSWYQQTPGQGLQFLFEYFSETQRNKGNFPGRFSGRQFSNSRSEMNVSTLELGDSALYLCASRGGASSTEAFFGQGTRLTVV.

The chain carries TRBV9 and TRBJ2-2, with D unclear. This CDR3 is built from 12 residues. Germline CDR1 reads SGDLS; CDR2 reads YYNGEE. V was trimmed by 0 bases and J by 7 bases, leaving 4 bases between them. The CDR3 region is CASSVGDGELFF. The CDR3 DNA sequence: TGTGCCAGCAGCGTAGGGGACGGGGAGCTGTTTTTT. Full variable domain (remainder filled in from reference TRBV9 and TRBJ2-2): DSGVTQTPKHLITATGQRVTLRCSPRSGDLSVYWYQQSLDQGLQFLIQYYNGEERAKGNILERFSAQQFPDLHSELNLSSLELGDSALYFCASSVGDGELFFGEGSRLTVL.

The rearrangement links TRBV11-2 to TRBJ1-6, with TRBD1 as a possible D gene (5 bases). The CDR3 contains 18 residues. Germline loops: CDR1 SGHAT, CDR2 FQNNGV. Trimming removed 5 bases from V and 0 bases from J, with 17 bases in between. The CDR3: CASSPYGGFSSYNSPLHF. The CDR3 region has the DNA TGTGCCAGCAGCCCGTACGGGGGATTCAGCTCCTATAATTCACCCCTCCACTTT.

Notes on this clonotype: This may be a read error: a much more frequent sequence differs by one nucleotide. CDR3 sequence (DNA): TGTGCCAGCAGCCAAGATCCCGGGGGGAGGACCAATGAGCAGCTCTTC. Encoded protein: CASSQDPGGRTNEQLF. This chain links TRBV4-2 with TRBJ2-1; 7 nucleotides agree with TRBD2. Per germline, CDR1 LGHNA and CDR2 YNFKEQ. The CDR3 is made up of 16 amino acids.

There are a few counts of this clonotype. The chain couples TRBV21-1 to TRBJ2-7; the table names TRBD1, a call not compared with the DNA. TRBV21-1 counts as a pseudogene. The CDR3 has 16 amino acids. CDR3 residues: CASSKRLGGLHHEQYF. The CDR3 DNA reads as TGTGCCAGCAGCAAACGTCTCGGGGGGCTACACCACGAGCAGTACTTC.

The chain recombines TRBV29-1 with TRBJ2-7; TRBD1 might be the D (7 bases). Germline V gene lookup returns CDR1 SQVTM and CDR2 ANQGSEA. The CDR3 runs to 15 residues. The V and J ends lost 6 bases and 1 base respectively, with 19 bases between them. CDR3 in amino acids: CSVNTEAGQSYEQYF. CDR3 nucleotides: TGCAGCGTCAACACCGAGGCGGGACAGTCCTACGAGCAGTACTTC.

This clonotype was detected ten times or more. The chain is built from TRBV28 and TRBJ2-1; 9 nucleotides line up with TRBD1. Germline trimming cut 5 bases from V and 6 bases from J; bases unmatched to any gene: 11. This CDR3 has 16 residues. From germline, CDR1 is MDHEN and CDR2 SYDVKM. This chain's CDR3 is CASSVLAGQGTNEQFF. The CDR3 DNA reads as TGTGCCAGCAGTGTGCTTGCGGGACAGGGAACCAATGAGCAGTTCTTC.

V and J are TRBV5-4 and TRBJ2-7, with TRBD2 matching 15 bases. CDR1 and CDR2 from the germline V gene are SGHNT and YYREEE (reference sequence). This CDR3 has 16 amino acids. The V gene end was trimmed by 0 bases and the J gene end by 5 bases; junction bases not matched to a gene: 3. The CDR3 nucleotides read TGTGCCAGCAGCTTGGGGACTAGCGGGGGGGCCGACGAGCAGTACTTC. This codes for CASSLGTSGGADEQYF.

This clonotype has a handful of counts. A single base separates this from a much larger clone, so it may be a read error. The chain uses TRBV6-2 or TRBV6-3 and TRBJ2-5; D unresolved. This CDR3 has 13 residues. Germline V CDR1 and CDR2: MNHEY, SVGEGT. V gave up 9 bases and J gave up 11 bases, with 22 bases separating them. This chain's CDR3 is CARVVGKWNEQYF. For the CDR3, the DNA is TGTGCCAGGGTCGTAGGAAAGTGGAATGAGCAGTACTTC.

Many counts were recorded for this clonotype. The V gene is TRBV12-3 or TRBV12-4, the J gene TRBJ1-2; 8 positions match TRBD1. J gave up 9 bases and V 2 bases, and 8 bases lay outside the gene matches. The CDR3 sequence is 14 residues long. The CDR3 sequence: CASSLKGQGSSYTF. CDR3 nucleotide sequence: TGTGCCAGCAGTTTAAAAGGACAGGGTTCTAGCTACACCTTC.

This clonotype was detected ten times or more. The chain uses TRBV5-1 and TRBJ2-7; 7 nucleotides match TRBD2. CDR3 size: 14 residues. Trimming removed 0 bases from V and 5 bases from J; junction bases left unmatched: 5. Germline V CDR1 and CDR2: SGHRS, YFSETQ. CDR3: CASSLVPGRDEQYF. The CDR3 DNA is TGCGCCAGCAGCTTGGTTCCAGGGAGGGACGAGCAGTACTTC.

The CDR3 bases are TGCGCCAGCGCAGTACAGGGCAAGCAGTACTTC. It codes for CASAVQGKQYF. The chain combines TRBV5-1 with TRBJ2-5; D may be TRBD1 (6 bases). Germline CDR1 is SGHRS and CDR2 is YFSETQ. CDR3 length equals 11 residues. Trimming left V 7 bases short and J 11 bases short, with 15 bases between.

The genes are TRBV6-5 and TRBJ2-2; 7 positions match TRBD1. The germline CDR1 and CDR2 sequences are MNHEY and SVGAGI. The V segment lost 4 bases and the J segment 8 bases; nucleotides outside the gene matches: 10. The length of the CDR3 is 15 residues. The CDR3 protein is CASSSTTATGGELFF. The CDR3 DNA follows: TGTGCCAGCAGTTCCACGACAGCGACAGGGGGGGAGCTGTTTTTT.

Concerning this clonotype itself: A much larger clone lies a single base off, so this may be a read error. The genes are TRBV5-1 and TRBJ2-7, with a possible D match to TRBD1 (6 bases). This CDR3 is built from 15 residues. From germline, CDR1 is SGHRS and CDR2 YFSETQ. Trimming stripped 4 bases from V and 7 bases from J, with 21 bases between. The CDR3 here is CASSPKDSSYNEQYF. As DNA, the CDR3 is TGCGCCAGCAGCCCAAAGGACAGCTCCTACAATGAGCAGTACTTC.

This clonotype was observed many times. The chain has TRBV6-6 and TRBJ2-3; TRBD2 aligns across 8 bases. Germline trimming cut 2 bases from V and 4 bases from J; bases unmatched to any gene: 11. Looked up from germline, CDR1 is MNHNY and CDR2 is SVGAGI (reference sequence). The CDR3 totals 17 residues. CDR3 loop: CASSYPPGRGEADTQYF. Here the CDR3 DNA reads TGTGCCAGCAGTTACCCCCCGGGGCGGGGGGAAGCAGATACGCAGTATTTT.

V usage is TRBV20-1 and J usage is TRBJ2-1, with 13 nucleotides matching TRBD2. Unmatched junction bases numbered 11, after V lost 3 bases and J lost 6 bases. Germline-derived CDR1 and CDR2 are DFQATT and SNEGSKA (reference sequence). This CDR3 has 17 residues. The CDR3 DNA reads as TGCAGTGCTAGGGCTCAACTAGCGGGGGGGCCGGGCAATGAGCAGTTCTTC. This sequence encodes CSARAQLAGGPGNEQFF.

The genes are TRBV11-2 and TRBJ2-7, with no clear D. The CDR3 has 14 amino acids. The V end lost 5 bases, the J end lost 12 bases, and 23 bases lay between the germline ends. CDR1 is SGHAT, CDR2 FQNNGV, per germline. CDR3 protein: CASSPQDFKNIRYF. In DNA form, the CDR3 reads TGTGCCAGCAGCCCCCAGGATTTCAAAAACATTCGGTACTTC. Together with reference TRBV11-2 and TRBJ2-7, the CDR3 gives the full variable domain: EAGVAQSPRYKIIEKRQSVAFWCNPISGHATLYWYQQILGQGPKLLIQFQNNGVVDDSQLPKDRFSAERLKGVDSTLKIQPAKLEDSAVYLCASSPQDFKNIRYFGPGTRLTVT.

About this clonotype itself: This may stem from a read error, because a much larger clone lies one nucleotide away. V gene TRBV12-3 or TRBV12-4 combines with J gene TRBJ2-1, with 16 positions matching TRBD2. This CDR3 has 16 amino acids. This CDR3 reads CAGRFGTSGGAKEQFF. Here the CDR3 DNA reads TGTGCCGGCAGATTCGGGACTAGCGGGGGGGCAAAGGAGCAGTTCTTC.

This clonotype was seen ten or more times. V usage is TRBV9 and J usage is TRBJ2-3, with 9 bases matching TRBD2. Germline V gives CDR1 SGDLS, CDR2 YYNGEE. This CDR3 is built from 16 residues. V dropped 0 bases and J dropped 2; count of bases not matched to a gene: 4. For the CDR3, the DNA is TGTGCCAGCAGCGTAGGACTAGCGGTCTCCACAGATACGCAGTATTTT. Encoded protein: CASSVGLAVSTDTQYF.

V is TRBV18 and J is TRBJ2-7, with 8 bases lining up with TRBD1. The CDR3 loop spans 14 amino acids. V was clipped by 5 bases and J by 4 bases; unmatched bases: 7. Germline loops: CDR1 KGHSH, CDR2 LQKENI. This CDR3 is CASSIGTGPYEQYF. The CDR3 DNA follows: TGTGCCAGCTCAATTGGGACAGGACCTTACGAGCAGTACTTC.

This clonotype was detected only a few times. This chain connects TRBV5-6 to TRBJ1-2; 8 nucleotides agree with TRBD1. The CDR3 covers 14 residues. The V and J ends lost 4 bases and 4 bases, in that order; junction bases with no gene match: 6. Germline V lookup: CDR1 SGHDT, CDR2 YYEEEE. CDR3 in DNA: TGTGCCAGCAGCGTACAGGGGGAACCCTATGGCTACACCTTC. It specifies CASSVQGEPYGYTF.

This clonotype came up many times. The J gene is TRBJ2-4, the V gene TRBV20-1; the match to TRBD1 covers 8 bases. Germline assignment: CDR1 DFQATT and CDR2 SNEGSKA (reference sequence). The trim removed 4 bases at V and 0 bases at J, leaving 8 bases unmatched. The CDR3 extends over 16 amino acids. The CDR3 here is CSATIYRGIAKNIQYF. In nucleotides, the CDR3 is TGCAGTGCTACAATATACAGGGGGATAGCCAAAAACATTCAGTACTTC.